These T cell receptor beta chains were read from a single sample in a study of blood T cell repertoires in COVID-19. Generated by immunoSEQ multiplex PCR, the TCRdb table keeps only in-frame clones and is missing some. Of 40,000 to 55,000 clones in the sample, around 80% were seen once. Sequenced sample: peripheral blood. These receptors all stem from a human donor in a cohort sampled during active COVID-19. The CDR3 runs from the conserved cysteine through the conserved F or W. Fields, in order: J gene, D gene, clone size, V gene, CDR3 DNA, CDR3 protein. A D gene is named only where the DNA matches it firmly. Clone size is not always given. Where it is, it says once, few, many or a class for expanded clones.

TRBJ1-4	TRBD1	.	TRBV3-1/TRBV3-2	TGTGCCAGCAGCCTTGGACAGGGGGCAACTAATGAAAAACTGTTTTTT	CASSLGQGATNEKLFF
TRBJ2-3	TRBD2	.	TRBV6-5	TGTGCCACCTCGACTAGCGGGGGTTCAGATACGCAGTATTTT	CATSTSGGSDTQYF
TRBJ1-5	TRBD1	.	TRBV4-1	TGCGCCAGCAGACGGATACTGGGACAGGGTGAGGGTCAGCCCCAGCATTTT	CASRRILGQGEGQPQHF
TRBJ2-7	.	.	TRBV2	TGTGCCAGCAGTGTACAGGGTGGTTACGAGCAGTACTTC	CASSVQGGYEQYF
TRBJ2-1	.	.	TRBV2	TGTGCCAGCATCAGCGATCGGGGTGAGCAGTTCTTC	CASISDRGEQFF
TRBJ2-4	TRBD1	.	TRBV6-6	TGTGCCAGCGCCTCAAACAGGGGACAGTACTTC	CASASNRGQYF
TRBJ2-1	TRBD1	.	TRBV5-4	TGTGCCAGCAGCTTGCCCGGACAGGGGGCGCCGAATGAGCAGTTCTTC	CASSLPGQGAPNEQFF
TRBJ2-3	TRBD2	.	TRBV30	TGTGCCTGGTCGACTAGCGGGACGACAGATACGCAGTATTTT	CAWSTSGTTDTQYF
TRBJ2-2	TRBD1	.	TRBV5-1	TGCGCCAGCAGCTGGACAGGGAAAGCCGGGGAGCTGTTTTTT	CASSWTGKAGELFF
TRBJ2-3	TRBD2	.	TRBV5-1	TGCGCCAGCAGGTCTAGCGGGGGGGCAACAGATACGCAGTATTTT	CASRSSGGATDTQYF
TRBJ1-2	.	.	TRBV11-2	TGTGCCAGCAGCATATTACAGGGACCTAACTATGGCTACACCTTC	CASSILQGPNYGYTF
TRBJ1-3	.	once	TRBV3-1/TRBV3-2	TGTGCCAGCAGCCAAGATGGCCTCCTTGGAAACACCATATATTTT	CASSQDGLLGNTIYF
TRBJ1-1	.	few	TRBV7-9	TGTGCCAGCAGCCAACAGGGTGAGGGCACTGAAGCTTTCTTT	CASSQQGEGTEAFF